This record covers a single TCR beta chain. Its target is unknown. The sample originates from a study of a mutant IDH1 vaccine in newly diagnosed glioma. Study in general: Treated patients comprised 62.5% males and roughly 40% females, mean age approximately 42 years. Regarding the study as a whole: Changes in the top peripheral T cell clonotypes seemingly had no bearing on pseudoprogression.

The CDR3 spans 14 residues. The germline V gene encodes CDR1 SQVTM and CDR2 ANQGSEA. J gave up 7 bases and V 6 bases, and 14 bases lay outside the gene matches. The sample's time point: baseline, week 1 (first vaccination visit). The treatment: pre-vaccination baseline after standard-of-care therapy. The method was immunoSEQ multiplex PCR; TCRdb's version includes in-frame clones alone and lacks a portion of them. There are tens of thousands of clones in the sample; approximately 90% occur only once, and around 5% lies in the top ten. The clonotype comes from a woman between 35 and 50 years old with glioma. This chain connects TRBV29-1 to TRBJ2-7; 8 bases line up with TRBD1. The sequences come from PBMCs, collected from a glioma patient treated with radiotherapy, temozolomide or both. In DNA form, the CDR3 reads TGCAGCGTCCTAAGCCCGAGGACAGGGAATGAGCAGTACTTC. It is translated as CSVLSPRTGNEQYF.